A single T cell receptor (beta chain) is shown here with its context. Its matching antigen is unknown. CDR1 SGHAT and CDR2 FQNNGV come from the germline V gene. The CDR3 is 13 residues long. V gave up 5 bases and J gave up 5 bases; unmatched junction bases: 3. The data were taken from a study of response to subunit inactivated influenza vaccine. Whole-study results and caveats: The authors proposed limited new T cell recruitment per seasonal influenza vaccination.

MiXCR was run by TCRdb on the RT-PCR reads, yielding one entry per CDR3 protein. Among about 240,000 distinct CDR3 sequences, 9% to 15% were seen once, and the ten largest hold approximately 7.8%. This TCR was recovered from a man aged 45-60 years who received an inactivated influenza vaccine. This chain uses TRBV11-2 with TRBJ2-5; 9 nucleotides match TRBD1. This specimen consisted of non-naive T cells sorted from PBMCs, obtained roughly 2 weeks before vaccination. This CDR3 is CASSGQGPETQYF. In DNA, the CDR3 is TGTGCCAGCAGCGGACAGGGGCCGGAGACCCAGTACTTC.